This T cell receptor (beta chain) appears in the sequencing data of a study of T-cell memory formation after mild COVID-19. Overall study: TCR clusters were mostly donor specific.

General study points: Contracting clones, day 15 to 85, had balanced CD4/CD8, and later expanders favored CD4+. Some SARS-CoV-2-responding clones were already detected in memory before infection. CM and EM subsets held most contracting CD4+ clones; EMRA held CD8+ ones.

TCRdb ran MiXCR on the 5' RACE reads and lists one entry per CDR3 protein. The sample holds about 360,000 distinct CDR3 sequences; roughly 14% are singletons and the top ten take 22%. This clonotype was counted only a few times. Its antigen is undetermined. Sample: PBMCs or a T cell subset sorted from them (not recorded which). The source is a man aged 18 to 30 who had mild COVID-19 (a few samples of this study predate the infection). Cell type and time point are not known.

Here the CDR3 DNA reads TGTGCCAGCAGCTTAGGGGTCAGGGAGTTTGGAGCCAAAAACATTCAGTACTTC. It translates to CASSLGVREFGAKNIQYF. This chain uses TRBV11-3 with TRBJ2-4; D may be TRBD1 or TRBD2 (5 bases each). V lost 1 base and J 0 bases, leaving 16 bases between the germline ends. Germline V gene sequence: CDR1 SGHNT, CDR2 YENEEA. The CDR3 sequence is 18 residues long.